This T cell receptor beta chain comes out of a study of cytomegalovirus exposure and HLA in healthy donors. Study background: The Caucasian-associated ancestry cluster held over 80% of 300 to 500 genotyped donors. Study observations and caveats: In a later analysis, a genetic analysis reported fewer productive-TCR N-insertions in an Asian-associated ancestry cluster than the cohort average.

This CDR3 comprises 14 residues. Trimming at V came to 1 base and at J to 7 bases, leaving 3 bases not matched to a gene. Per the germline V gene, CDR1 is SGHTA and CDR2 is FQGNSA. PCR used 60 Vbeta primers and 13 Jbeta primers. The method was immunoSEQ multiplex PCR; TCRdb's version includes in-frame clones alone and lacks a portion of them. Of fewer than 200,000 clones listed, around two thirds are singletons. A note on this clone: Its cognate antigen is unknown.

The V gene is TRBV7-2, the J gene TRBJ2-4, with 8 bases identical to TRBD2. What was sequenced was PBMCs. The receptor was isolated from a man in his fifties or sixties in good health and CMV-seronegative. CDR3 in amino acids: CASSLGLATNIQYF. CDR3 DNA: TGTGCCAGCAGCTTAGGACTAGCGACGAACATTCAGTACTTC.